The 23 T cell receptor beta chains given below trace back to one sample, sequenced in a study of OX40 agonist ivuxolimab in advanced cancers. Library generation was performed with the immunoSEQ multiplex PCR assay. Drawn from immuneACCESS, this table holds only the in-frame rearrangements with V and J called that TCRdb kept. Clones are partly lost; checked studies trace under half to an unresolved V gene and leave the rest unexplained. The sample includes approximately 82,000 clones, with about nine tenths observed a single time. 4.1% of the sample comes from the top ten. The sample consisted of CD4+ or CD8+ T cells sorted from blood, taken in a trial of the OX40 agonist ivuxolimab. Receptors were obtained from an adult with an advanced solid tumor such as melanoma, head and neck, liver or kidney cancer.

The rearrangement joins TRBV5-6 to TRBJ1-1; TRBD1 matches 7 bases. Unmatched junction bases numbered 10, after V lost 4 bases and J lost 10 bases. The CDR3 has 13 residues. Looked up from germline, CDR1 is SGHDT and CDR2 is YYEEEE. For the CDR3, the DNA is TGTGCCAGCAGCCCAGGACAGGATAGGGTAGCTTTCTTT. Protein sequence: CASSPGQDRVAFF. The full variable domain, its missing parts supplied by reference TRBV5-6 and TRBJ1-1, is DAGVTQSPTHLIKTRGQQVTLRCSPKSGHDTVSWYQQALGQGPQFIFQYYEEEERQRGNFPDRFSGHQFPNYSSELNVNALLLGDSALYLCASSPGQDRVAFFGQGTRLTVV.

The rearrangement joins TRBV2 to TRBJ1-4; 10 positions agree with TRBD1. J gave up 7 bases and V 5 bases, and 7 bases lay outside the gene matches. Germline V CDR1 and CDR2: SNHLY, FYNNEI. The CDR3 sequence is 15 residues long. The CDR3 sequence is CASSLGQGDSEKLFF. CDR3 DNA: TGTGCCAGCAGTCTTGGACAGGGGGATAGTGAAAAACTGTTTTTT.

The gene calls are TRBV28 and TRBJ2-1; 8 bases agree with TRBD2. Trimming took 6 bases from V and 1 from J; bases not matched to a gene: 8. CDR1 is MDHEN and CDR2 is SYDVKM in the germline V gene. The CDR3 loop spans 16 amino acids. Here the CDR3 DNA reads TGTGCCAGCAGATTAACGGGAGGGGGGTCCTACAATGAGCAGTTCTTC. This sequence encodes CASRLTGGGSYNEQFF.

V gene TRBV2 combines with J gene TRBJ1-4, with D unclear. The CDR3 contains 14 residues. Germline V gene data show CDR1 as SNHLY and CDR2 as FYNNEI. The germline V and J ends were trimmed by 7 bases and 4 bases, with 13 bases remaining between them. CDR3 in amino acids: CASTRRGFNEKLFF. The CDR3 coding sequence is TGTGCCAGCACCCGACGTGGATTTAATGAAAAACTGTTTTTT.

The V gene is TRBV15, the J gene TRBJ2-2, with 7 positions matching TRBD1. The V segment lost 0 bases and the J segment 7 bases; nucleotides outside the gene matches: 8. The CDR3 is 16 residues long. CDR1 and CDR2 from the germline V gene are LNHNV and YYDKDF (reference sequence). CDR3 sequence reads: CATSRDLGGLSGELFF. The CDR3 nucleotides are TGTGCCACCAGCAGAGATTTAGGGGGCCTTAGCGGGGAGCTGTTTTTT. The full variable domain, in which reference TRBV15 and TRBJ2-2 provide the parts outside the CDR3, is DAMVIQNPRYQVTQFGKPVTLSCSQTLNHNVMYWYQQKSSQAPKLLFHYYDKDFNNEADTPDNFQSRRPNTSFCFLDIRSPGLGDTAMYLCATSRDLGGLSGELFFGEGSRLTVL.

V gene TRBV7-6 combines with J gene TRBJ2-5; the D gene is possibly TRBD2 (6 bases). Germline V lookup: CDR1 SGHVS, CDR2 FNYEAQ. The CDR3 covers 14 residues. Deletions cut 0 bases from V and 3 bases from J, with 8 bases between. The CDR3 DNA is TGTGCCAGCAGCTTAGCGGGACTCAAAGAGACCCAGTACTTC. This sequence encodes CASSLAGLKETQYF. Together with reference TRBV7-6 and TRBJ2-5, the CDR3 gives the full variable domain: GAGVSQSPRYKVTKRGQDVALRCDPISGHVSLYWYRQALGQGPEFLTYFNYEAQQDKSGLPNDRFSAERPEGSISTLTIQRTEQRDSAMYRCASSLAGLKETQYFGPGTRLLVL.

This clone was picked up a small number of times. The chain uses TRBV5-4 and TRBJ2-2; 7 nucleotides match TRBD2. There are 16 residues in the CDR3. Germline assignment: CDR1 SGHNT and CDR2 YYREEE (reference sequence). Trimming removed 0 bases from V and 1 base from J; junction bases left unmatched: 3. DNA for the CDR3: TGTGCCAGCAGCTTGGGCGGGAGCAAGAACACCGGGGAGCTGTTTTTT. Its translation: CASSLGGSKNTGELFF.

This rearrangement joins TRBV7-2 to TRBJ2-5; TRBD2 is a possible D gene (5 bases). This CDR3 comprises 13 residues. Germline CDR1 and CDR2: SGHTA and FQGNSA. Trimming left V 5 bases short and J 5 bases short, with 12 bases between. CDR3 in amino acids: CASSERLRETQYF. CDR3 sequence (DNA): TGTGCCAGCAGCGAGCGGCTCCGGGAGACCCAGTACTTC.

The chain is built from TRBV19 and TRBJ1-2; tentatively, D is TRBD1 (5 bases). The CDR3 is 15 amino acids. V was cut by 5 bases and J by 0 bases, with 13 bases left in between. In germline, CDR1 is LNHDA, CDR2 SQIVND (reference sequence). The CDR3 protein is CASSSWGRANYGYTF. In nucleotides, the CDR3 is TGTGCCAGTAGTTCCTGGGGGAGAGCTAACTATGGCTACACCTTC.

This rearrangement joins TRBV6-6 to TRBJ1-1; 10 nucleotides align to TRBD1. The CDR3 spans 15 residues. Germline trimming cut 4 bases from V and 3 bases from J; bases unmatched to any gene: 5. Germline lookup yields CDR1 MNHNY and CDR2 SVGAGI (reference sequence). The CDR3 nucleotides are TGTGCCAGCAGTTCGCCCGGGACAGGGGACACTGAAGCTTTCTTT. This codes for CASSSPGTGDTEAFF.

This clone was counted only a few times. The chain uses TRBV2 and TRBJ2-1, with a weak D call TRBD2 (6 bases). Per the germline V gene, CDR1 is SNHLY and CDR2 is FYNNEI. This CDR3 has 13 residues. Trimming left V 10 bases short and J 6 bases short, with 16 bases between. The CDR3 sequence: CATRDSGINEQFF. The CDR3 DNA sequence: TGTGCCACCCGGGACTCAGGCATCAATGAGCAGTTCTTC.

The chain couples TRBV10-1 to TRBJ2-2; TRBD1 or TRBD2 may be the D gene (6 bases each). V dropped 4 bases and J dropped 4 bases, with 10 bases sitting between them. The CDR3 spans 14 residues. Germline CDR1 and CDR2: WNHNN and SYGVQD (reference sequence). The CDR3 loop reads CASSVGGPTGELFF. The CDR3 DNA sequence: TGCGCCAGCAGTGTCGGGGGCCCCACCGGGGAGCTGTTTTTT.

V and J are TRBV5-1 and TRBJ2-7; TRBD1 is a possible D gene (5 bases). Looked up from germline, CDR1 is SGHRS and CDR2 is YFSETQ. Trimming stripped 0 bases from V and 3 bases from J, with 10 bases between. This CDR3 region has 14 residues. CDR3 coding DNA: TGCGCCAGCAGCTTGGGGGGCGGCGACTACGAGCAGTACTTC. As protein: CASSLGGGDYEQYF.

The rearrangement uses TRBV5-4 and TRBJ2-2; 7 bases agree with TRBD2. The CDR3 loop spans 15 amino acids. The germline CDR1 and CDR2 sequences are SGHNT and YYREEE (reference sequence). V shed 4 bases and J 6 bases; nucleotides not matched to a gene: 9. In DNA form, the CDR3 reads TGTGCCAGCAGCCCGGGGGAGCGGGATTCCGGGGAGCTGTTTTTT. It codes for CASSPGERDSGELFF.

This chain joins TRBV6-5 and TRBJ2-2; 9 nucleotides align to TRBD1. The CDR3 covers 15 residues. Germline trimming cut 6 bases from V and 5 bases from J; bases unmatched to any gene: 7. CDR1 is MNHEY, CDR2 SVGAGI, per germline. CDR3 coding DNA: TGTGCCAGCAGCCATGGACAGGGGCGAACCGGGGAGCTGTTTTTT. Protein: CASSHGQGRTGELFF.

The J gene is TRBJ2-4, the V gene TRBV28; 8 nucleotides agree with TRBD2. Germline-derived CDR1 and CDR2 are MDHEN and SYDVKM. The ends lost 5 bases at V and 3 bases at J; junction bases unmatched: 6. This CDR3 region has 15 residues. CDR3 nucleotides: TGTGCCAGCAGTGGAGCGGGAGACCTCAAAAACATTCAGTACTTC. Encoded protein: CASSGAGDLKNIQYF.

The chain is built from TRBV5-4 and TRBJ2-2; 14 bases are a match to TRBD2. There are 17 residues in the CDR3. Per germline, CDR1 SGHNT and CDR2 YYREEE (reference sequence). With V trimmed by 3 bases and J by 2 bases, 3 bases remained unmatched. The CDR3 is CASSWGLAGVNTGELFF. CDR3 coding DNA: TGTGCCAGCAGCTGGGGACTAGCGGGAGTAAACACCGGGGAGCTGTTTTTT.

V gene TRBV10-3 combines with J gene TRBJ2-1; possibly TRBD1 or TRBD2 for D (5 bases each). In germline, CDR1 is ENHRY, CDR2 SYGVKD. This CDR3 spans 12 amino acids. Trimming shortened V by 4 bases and J by 9 bases, and 10 bases separated the two germline ends. CDR3 sequence reads: CAISVTGTEQFF. In DNA, the CDR3 is TGTGCCATCAGTGTGACCGGGACTGAGCAGTTCTTC.

The chain links TRBV5-4 to TRBJ2-7; 9 nucleotides line up with TRBD1. V lost 4 bases to trimming and J lost 6 bases; unmatched junction nucleotides: 5. Per the germline V gene, CDR1 is SGHNT and CDR2 is YYREEE (reference sequence). This CDR3 contains 13 residues. The CDR3, as DNA: TGTGCCAGCAGCACAGGACAGGGGATCGAGCAGTACTTC. Its protein product is CASSTGQGIEQYF. The entire variable domain, with the rest obtained from reference TRBV5-4 and TRBJ2-7, is as follows: ETGVTQSPTHLIKTRGQQVTLRCSSQSGHNTVSWYQQALGQGPQFIFQYYREEENGRGNFPPRFSGLQFPNYSSELNVNALELDDSALYLCASSTGQGIEQYFGPGTRLTVT.

The chain has TRBV11-2 and TRBJ2-7, with 8 bases identical to TRBD2. Unmatched junction bases numbered 2, after V lost 5 bases and J lost 2 bases. The CDR3 consists of 13 residues. Germline lookup yields CDR1 SGHAT and CDR2 FQNNGV. The CDR3 DNA sequence: TGTGCCAGCAGCACACTAGCGGCCTACGAGCAGTACTTC. Translated, it gives CASSTLAAYEQYF. The full variable domain, rest sourced from reference TRBV11-2 and TRBJ2-7, is EAGVAQSPRYKIIEKRQSVAFWCNPISGHATLYWYQQILGQGPKLLIQFQNNGVVDDSQLPKDRFSAERLKGVDSTLKIQPAKLEDSAVYLCASSTLAAYEQYFGPGTRLTVT.

This chain links TRBV5-1 with TRBJ1-3, with a weak D call TRBD1 (6 bases). Germline loops: CDR1 SGHRS, CDR2 YFSETQ. CDR3 length: 15 residues. Trimming pared 3 bases from V and 0 bases from J, leaving 10 bases between. The CDR3 bases are TGCGCCAGCAGCTCCGACAGGAGCTCTGGAAACACCATATATTTT. Its translation: CASSSDRSSGNTIYF.

The rearrangement uses TRBV2 and TRBJ2-5; 9 nucleotides agree with TRBD2. This CDR3 has 14 residues. J was trimmed by 5 bases and V by 8 bases; bases with no gene match: 9. CDR1 is SNHLY, CDR2 FYNNEI, per germline. This CDR3 is CASGSSSGKETQYF. The CDR3 bases are TGTGCCAGCGGATCTTCTAGCGGGAAGGAGACCCAGTACTTC.

The rearrangement links TRBV6-1 to TRBJ2-2, with 7 bases that match TRBD2. The CDR3 sequence is 14 residues long. The germline gives CDR1 MNHNS, CDR2 SASEGT. With V trimmed by 2 bases and J by 4 bases, 1 base remained unmatched. The DNA for the CDR3 is TGTGCCAGCAGTGAACCTAGCGGCACCGGGGAGCTGTTTTTT. It is translated as CASSEPSGTGELFF.